The present entry profiles one T cell receptor (beta chain) with its context. No antigen is known for it. Profiled with immunoSEQ multiplex PCR; TCRdb holds only in-frame clones, not every one. The repertoire holds some 1.5 million clones, with around 95% as singletons. This sample stems from a study of shared clonotypes between healthy human individuals. In the study overall: CD4 naive cells filled three plates per donor, CD4 memory three, CD8 naive two and CD8 memory one. Study-wide results and limits: Rarefaction indicated that sorted-subset sequencing remained incomplete although depth was large.

The CDR3 consists of 16 residues. The germline CDR1 and CDR2 sequences are SGHNT and YENEEA. Trimming took 4 bases from V and 3 from J; bases not matched to a gene: 9. Every contributor of samples was a Caucasian grown-up residing in Nashville, Tennessee. The chain combines TRBV11-3 with TRBJ2-3; 8 bases agree with TRBD2. The clonotype originates from a young man in good health. What was sequenced was naive CD4+ T cells sorted from blood. Subset defined: CD45RA+ positively selected. CDR3 sequence reads: CASSSGTSVGTDTQYF. As DNA, the CDR3 is TGTGCCAGCAGCTCCGGGACTAGTGTTGGGACAGATACGCAGTATTTT.